This T cell receptor beta chain was profiled in a study of spatial heterogeneity in lung cancer. About the study: A consistent excess of beta-chain over alpha-chain sequences was detected. Study-wide results and caveats: One measure, the expanded intratumoral alpha and beta TCR count, tracked tumor mutation counts. Expanded TCRs that were ubiquitous or regional had counts tracking ubiquitous and regional nonsynonymous mutations, respectively.

TCRdb reprocessed the 5' RACE reads via MiXCR and lists one record per CDR3 protein. This table holds around 15,000 distinct CDR3 sequences, nearly 7% found once. Germline V gene sequence: CDR1 SGHTS, CDR2 YDEGEE. The CDR3 covers 16 residues. The V and J ends lost 3 bases and 4 bases, in that order; junction bases with no gene match: 5. This clonotype was seen repeatedly, ten times or more. Its antigen is not known. Time point specified: sample taken at primary tumor resection. Sequenced material: lung tumor tissue, taken at surgery. The rearrangement links TRBV5-8 to TRBJ2-3, with 13 bases that match TRBD2. This receptor was taken from a female donor with early-stage non-small cell lung cancer. Here the CDR3 reads CASSSGTSGVPDTQYF. CDR3 bases: TGTGCCAGCAGCTCCGGGACTAGCGGGGTTCCAGATACGCAGTATTTT.